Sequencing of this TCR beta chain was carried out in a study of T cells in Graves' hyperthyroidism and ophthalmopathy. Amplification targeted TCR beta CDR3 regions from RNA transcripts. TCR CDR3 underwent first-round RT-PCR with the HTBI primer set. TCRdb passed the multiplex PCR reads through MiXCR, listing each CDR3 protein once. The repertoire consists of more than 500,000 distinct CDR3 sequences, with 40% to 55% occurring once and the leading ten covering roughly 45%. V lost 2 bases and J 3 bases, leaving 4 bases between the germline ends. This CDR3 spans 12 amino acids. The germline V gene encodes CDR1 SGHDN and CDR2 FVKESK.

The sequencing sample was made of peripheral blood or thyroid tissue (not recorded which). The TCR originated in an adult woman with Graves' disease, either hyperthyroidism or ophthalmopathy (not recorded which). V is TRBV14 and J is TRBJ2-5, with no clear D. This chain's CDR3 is CASSQLEETQYF. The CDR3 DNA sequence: TGTGCCAGCAGCCAACTCGAAGAGACCCAGTACTTC.